This TCR beta chain was captured in a study of a mutant IDH1 vaccine in newly diagnosed glioma. On the study more broadly: The sex distribution of treated patients was around 60% male and approximately 40% female, with a mean age of roughly 40 years. Patients previously underwent radiotherapy, temozolomide, or both, and most underwent both.

The sample holds one count of this clone. CDR1 and CDR2 (germline): SGHRS, YFSETQ. V lost 4 bases and J lost 6; bases outside the gene matches: 7. This CDR3 comprises 15 residues. Time point defined: baseline, week 1 (first vaccination visit). Noted treatment: pre-vaccination baseline after standard-of-care therapy. Measured with immunoSEQ multiplex PCR; TCRdb has only the in-frame clones, and not every one. The table includes tens of thousands of clones, approximately 92% detected once. This specimen consisted of PBMCs, obtained from a glioma patient treated with radiotherapy, temozolomide or both. The receptor comes from a man in his fifties with glioma. The J gene is TRBJ1-6, the V gene TRBV5-1; 7 bases align to TRBD1. The CDR3 DNA sequence: TGCGCCAGCAGCCGCATGGGACAGTCTAATTCACCCCTCCACTTT. It codes for CASSRMGQSNSPLHF.